These 10 T cell receptor beta chains originate from one sample sequenced in a study of blood T cell repertoires in COVID-19. Measured with immunoSEQ multiplex PCR; TCRdb has only the in-frame clones, and not every one. This table has more than 150,000 clones, 90% to 95% appearing once. The sequencing sample was made of peripheral blood. Receptors originate from a man in his forties or fifties with acute or convalescent COVID-19.

J is TRBJ1-1 and V is TRBV2; 8 bases fit TRBD1. Per the germline V gene, CDR1 is SNHLY and CDR2 is FYNNEI. The length of the CDR3 is 14 residues. With V trimmed by 3 bases and J by 2 bases, 2 bases remained unmatched. CDR3 amino acids: CASSDQGANTEAFF. CDR3 coding DNA: TGTGCCAGCAGTGACCAGGGGGCAAACACTGAAGCTTTCTTT.

The chain is built from TRBV9 and TRBJ1-3; possibly TRBD1 for D (6 bases). V was trimmed by 4 bases and J by 4 bases, leaving 15 bases between them. Germline-derived CDR1 and CDR2 are SGDLS and YYNGEE. The CDR3 sequence is 15 residues long. CDR3 bases: TGTGCCAGCAGCACCACCACAGGGAGAGGAAACACCATATATTTT. Translating gives CASSTTTGRGNTIYF.

This chain joins TRBV5-4 and TRBJ2-7; TRBD2 agrees at 11 bases. CDR3 size: 16 residues. Germline loops: CDR1 SGHNT, CDR2 YYREEE (reference sequence). The junction had 3 bases not matched to a gene; V was cut back by 0 bases and J by 1 base. CDR3 amino acids: CASSLAGTSGSYEQYF. In DNA form, the CDR3 reads TGTGCCAGCAGCTTGGCCGGGACTAGCGGTTCCTACGAGCAGTACTTC.

The chain joins TRBV7-2 to TRBJ1-1, with D possibly TRBD1 on 6 matching bases. The CDR3 covers 14 residues. Germline lookup yields CDR1 SGHTA and CDR2 FQGNSA. Trimming cost V 5 bases and J 5 bases, with 15 bases left between them. The CDR3 DNA follows: TGTGCCAGCAGCCAGCAGGGGCTCGGGACTGAAGCTTTCTTT. It codes for CASSQQGLGTEAFF.

The gene calls are TRBV30 and TRBJ1-3; 7 nucleotides align to TRBD1. The CDR3 extends over 16 amino acids. After removal of 2 bases from V and 0 bases from J, the junction contained 7 bases not matched to a gene. Germline values: CDR1 GTSNPN, CDR2 SVGIG (reference sequence). The CDR3 loop reads CAWSQQGSASGNTIYF. CDR3 DNA sequence: TGTGCCTGGAGTCAACAGGGGTCGGCCTCTGGAAACACCATATATTTT.

The V gene is TRBV7-8, the J gene TRBJ2-1; 12 bases agree with TRBD2. Germline assignment: CDR1 SGHVS and CDR2 FQNEAQ. There are 19 residues in the CDR3. The V and J ends lost 6 bases and 6 bases, in that order; junction bases with no gene match: 18. The CDR3 spells CASRRHGVDLAGGLNEQFF. As DNA, the CDR3 is TGTGCCAGCAGACGACACGGAGTCGACCTAGCGGGGGGGCTCAATGAGCAGTTCTTC.

The V and J genes are TRBV2 and TRBJ2-7, with D possibly being TRBD1 (6 bases). Germline CDR1 is SNHLY and CDR2 is FYNNEI. The CDR3 covers 12 residues. Deletions cut 6 bases from V and 6 bases from J, with 12 bases between. CDR3 protein: CASSRDNSEQYF. The CDR3 DNA is TGTGCCAGCAGCCGGGACAACTCCGAGCAGTACTTC.

V and J are TRBV11-1 and TRBJ2-1; 9 nucleotides line up with TRBD2. Per the germline V gene, CDR1 is SGHAT and CDR2 is FQDESV (reference sequence). The CDR3 is 14 amino acids. V lost 1 base and J lost 7; bases outside the gene matches: 2. The CDR3 DNA sequence: TGTGCCAGCAGCTTAGGACTAGCGGAAAATGAGCAGTTCTTC. This translates into CASSLGLAENEQFF.

The V and J genes are TRBV5-1 and TRBJ2-1; tentatively, D is TRBD1 (5 bases). Germline assignment: CDR1 SGHRS and CDR2 YFSETQ. The CDR3 totals 18 residues. V was clipped by 5 bases and J by 2 bases, with 23 bases between them. CDR3 amino acids: CASSVRTGADVTYNEQFF. DNA of the CDR3: TGCGCCAGCAGTGTAAGAACTGGGGCAGACGTTACCTACAATGAGCAGTTCTTC.

This clone showed up just once. V gene TRBV25-1 combines with J gene TRBJ2-5, with D tentatively TRBD2 (5 bases). Trimming pared 3 bases from V and 3 bases from J, leaving 11 bases between. The CDR3 runs to 14 residues. The germline V gene encodes CDR1 MGHDK and CDR2 SYGVNS. CDR3: CASSDWNGEETQYF. CDR3 coding DNA: TGTGCCAGCAGTGATTGGAACGGGGAAGAGACCCAGTACTTC.